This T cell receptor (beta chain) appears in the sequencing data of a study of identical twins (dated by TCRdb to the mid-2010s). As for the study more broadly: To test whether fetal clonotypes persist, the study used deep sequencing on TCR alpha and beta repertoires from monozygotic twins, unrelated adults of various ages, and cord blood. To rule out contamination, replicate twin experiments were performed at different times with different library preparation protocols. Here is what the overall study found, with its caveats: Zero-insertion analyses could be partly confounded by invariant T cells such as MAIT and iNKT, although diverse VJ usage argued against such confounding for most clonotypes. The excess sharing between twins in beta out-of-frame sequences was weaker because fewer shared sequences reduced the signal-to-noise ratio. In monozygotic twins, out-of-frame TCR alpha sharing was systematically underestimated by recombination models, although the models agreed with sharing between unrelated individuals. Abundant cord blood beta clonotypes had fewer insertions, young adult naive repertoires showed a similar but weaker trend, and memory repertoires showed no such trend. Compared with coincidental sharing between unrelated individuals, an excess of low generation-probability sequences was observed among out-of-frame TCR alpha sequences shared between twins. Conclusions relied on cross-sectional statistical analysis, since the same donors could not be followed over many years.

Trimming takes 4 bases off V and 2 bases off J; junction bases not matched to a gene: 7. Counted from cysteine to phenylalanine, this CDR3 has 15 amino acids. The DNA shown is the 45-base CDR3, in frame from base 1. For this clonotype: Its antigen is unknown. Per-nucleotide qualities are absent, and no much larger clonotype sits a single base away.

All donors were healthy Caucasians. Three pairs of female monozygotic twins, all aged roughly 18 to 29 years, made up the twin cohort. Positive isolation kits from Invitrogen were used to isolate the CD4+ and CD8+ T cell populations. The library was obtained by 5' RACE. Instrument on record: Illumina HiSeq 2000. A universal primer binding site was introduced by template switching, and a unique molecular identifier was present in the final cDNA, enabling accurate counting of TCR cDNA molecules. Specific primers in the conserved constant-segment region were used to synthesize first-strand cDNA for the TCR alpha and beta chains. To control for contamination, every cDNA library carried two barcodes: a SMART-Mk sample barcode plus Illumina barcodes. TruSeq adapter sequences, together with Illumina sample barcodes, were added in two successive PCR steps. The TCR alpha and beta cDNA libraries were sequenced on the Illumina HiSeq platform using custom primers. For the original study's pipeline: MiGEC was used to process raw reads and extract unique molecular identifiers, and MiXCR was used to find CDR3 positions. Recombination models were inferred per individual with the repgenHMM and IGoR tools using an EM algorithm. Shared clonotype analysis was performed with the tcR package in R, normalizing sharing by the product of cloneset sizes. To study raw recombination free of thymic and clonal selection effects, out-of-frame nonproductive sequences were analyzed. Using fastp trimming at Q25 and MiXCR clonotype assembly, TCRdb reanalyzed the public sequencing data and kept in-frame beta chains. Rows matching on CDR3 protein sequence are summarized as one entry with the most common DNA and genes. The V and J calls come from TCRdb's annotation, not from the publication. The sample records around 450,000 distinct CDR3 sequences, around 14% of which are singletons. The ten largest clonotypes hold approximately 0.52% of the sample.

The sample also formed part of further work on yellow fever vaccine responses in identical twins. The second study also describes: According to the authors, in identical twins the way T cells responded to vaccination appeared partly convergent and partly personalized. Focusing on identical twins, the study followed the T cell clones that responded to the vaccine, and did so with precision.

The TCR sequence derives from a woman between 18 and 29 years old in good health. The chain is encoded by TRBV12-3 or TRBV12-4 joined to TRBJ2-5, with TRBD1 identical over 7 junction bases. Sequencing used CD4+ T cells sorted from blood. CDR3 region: CASSSSRGRQETQYF. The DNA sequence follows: TGTGCCAGCAGTTCCTCAAGGGGGCGGCAAGAGACCCAGTACTTC.